The 29 T cell receptor beta chains presented below share a single source sample, sequenced in a study of T cells in Graves' hyperthyroidism and ophthalmopathy. RNA transcripts served as the template for amplifying TCR beta CDR3 regions. During a first-round RT-PCR of the TCR CDR3, the HTBI primer set was used. TCRdb re-derived calls from the multiplex PCR reads in MiXCR, one entry per CDR3 protein. The sample lists 96,000 or so distinct CDR3 sequences; 51% were seen once. The sample comprised blood. Source of these receptors: a woman in her forties with Graves' hyperthyroidism.

This rearrangement joins TRBV10-3 to TRBJ2-7; 8 bases match TRBD1. Trimming took 10 bases from V and 5 from J; bases not matched to a gene: 4. CDR1 is ENHRY, CDR2 SYGVKD, per germline. The CDR3 covers 11 residues. The CDR3 sequence is CATLDRDEQYF. The CDR3 region has the DNA TGTGCCACTCTGGACAGGGACGAGCAGTACTTC.

This clonotype was recorded once. The J gene is TRBJ1-4, the V gene TRBV7-9, with 7 bases lining up with TRBD1. Germline-derived CDR1 and CDR2 are SEHNR and FQNEAQ (reference sequence). The CDR3 totals 12 residues. Losses at the gene ends were 7 bases for V and 8 bases for J; bases not matched to a gene: 4. CDR3 protein: CASTDREEKLFF. The CDR3 bases are TGTGCCAGCACCGACAGGGAGGAAAAACTGTTTTTT.

This clonotype has a count of ten or more. This sequence joins TRBV20-1 and TRBJ2-7; 8 positions agree with TRBD2. With V trimmed by 1 base and J by 3 bases, 14 bases remained unmatched. Germline V lookup: CDR1 DFQATT, CDR2 SNEGSKA (reference sequence). The CDR3 length is 17 residues. CDR3 region: CSARGSGGPSLHYEQYF. For the CDR3, the DNA is TGCAGTGCTAGAGGCTCGGGAGGGCCGTCCCTCCACTACGAGCAGTACTTC.

The chain joins TRBV30 to TRBJ1-1; D perhaps matches TRBD1 (6 bases). Looked up from germline, CDR1 is GTSNPN and CDR2 is SVGIG (reference sequence). V was clipped by 4 bases and J by 1 base, with 10 bases between them. The CDR3 runs to 13 residues. This CDR3 reads CAWMRQENTEAFF. The CDR3 DNA follows: TGTGCCTGGATGAGACAGGAGAACACTGAAGCTTTCTTT.

On this clonotype: The junction does not match germline at one end; this may be a read error. This sequence joins TRBV7-9 and TRBJ2-2; 7 positions match TRBD2. The germline V gene encodes CDR1 SEHNR and CDR2 FQNEAQ (reference sequence). The CDR3 consists of 11 residues. The CDR3 loop is CASSLAEELFF. The CDR3 DNA reads as TGTGCCAGCAGCCTAGCGGAGGAGCTGTTTTTT. Based on the CDR3 plus reference TRBV7-9 and TRBJ2-2, the full variable domain is DTGVSQNPRHKITKRGQNVTFRCDPISEHNRLYWYRQTLGQGPEFLTYFQNEAQLEKSRLLSDRFSAERPKGSFSTLEIQRTEQGDSAMYLCASSLAEELFFGEGSRLTVL.

This clonotype was recorded at least ten times. The rearrangement links TRBV5-1 to TRBJ2-5, with D unresolved. This CDR3 has 15 residues. Germline V CDR1 and CDR2: SGHRS, YFSETQ. V was cut by 0 bases and J by 1 base, with 10 bases left in between. CDR3 sequence: CASSLVGETQETQYF. CDR3 DNA: TGCGCCAGCAGCTTGGTGGGCGAGACCCAAGAGACCCAGTACTTC.

This clonotype was counted ten times or more. This sequence joins TRBV27 and TRBJ1-1; D is uncertain. The V and J ends lost 3 bases and 1 base respectively, with 9 bases between them. This CDR3 region has 14 residues. Germline V gene data show CDR1 as MNHEY and CDR2 as SMNVEV (reference sequence). The chain's CDR3 is CASSLSMRNTEAFF. In nucleotides, the CDR3 is TGTGCCAGCAGTTTGTCAATGAGGAACACTGAAGCTTTCTTT.

The chain is built from TRBV19 and TRBJ1-4; 7 positions match TRBD1. V trimming: 3 bases; J trimming: 8 bases; junction bases outside the gene matches: 6. This CDR3 region has 14 residues. CDR1 and CDR2 (germline): LNHDA, SQIVND (reference sequence). CDR3 in DNA: TGTGCCAGTAGTATCTTCGGACAGGACGAAAAACTGTTTTTT. This codes for CASSIFGQDEKLFF.

The chain links TRBV11-3 to TRBJ2-7; D remains ambiguous. V shed 5 bases and J shed 4 bases, with 9 bases lying between them. From germline, CDR1 is SGHNT and CDR2 YENEEA. The CDR3 runs to 12 residues. The CDR3 sequence is CASSKPPYEQYF. The CDR3, as DNA: TGTGCCAGCAGCAAACCACCGTACGAGCAGTACTTC.

V and J are TRBV29-1 and TRBJ1-5; 12 bases align to TRBD1. The CDR3 extends over 16 amino acids. Per the germline V gene, CDR1 is SQVTM and CDR2 is ANQGSEA. The junction had 7 bases not matched to a gene; V was cut back by 5 bases and J by 2 bases. This CDR3 is CSVPGQGAEGNQPQHF. The CDR3 DNA reads TGCAGCGTTCCGGGACAGGGGGCTGAAGGCAATCAGCCCCAGCATTTT. Looking up the rest from reference TRBV29-1 and TRBJ1-5 gives the full variable domain: SAVISQKPSRDICQRGTSLTIQCQVDSQVTMMFWYRQQPGQSLTLIATANQGSEATYESGFVIDKFPISRPNLTFSTLTVSNMSPEDSSIYLCSVPGQGAEGNQPQHFGDGTRLSIL.

Regarding this clonotype: The limits of the CDR3 on the DNA are not certain, so only TCRdb's listed CDR3 is given. The V call is TRBV29-1, the J call TRBJ1-1; the D call TRBD1 from the table was never checked on the DNA. In germline, CDR1 is SQVTM, CDR2 ANQGSEA. From its first to its last residue, the CDR3 has 23 amino acids. The CDR3: CSVELVGQTYEQYFGPGRGWAFF.

A note on this clonotype: This may stem from a read error, because a much larger clone lies one nucleotide away. The rearrangement links TRBV2 to TRBJ2-2; maybe TRBD1 (6 bases). Germline V CDR1 and CDR2: SNHLY, FYNNEI. The CDR3 consists of 16 residues. Trimming left V 6 bases short and J 7 bases short, with 21 bases between. CDR3 sequence: CASSSTARIRGGELFF. CDR3 nucleotide sequence: TGTGCCAGCAGCTCCACGGCACGAATCAGGGGCGGGGAGCTGTTTTTT. Full variable domain (rest looked up from reference TRBV2 and TRBJ2-2): EPEVTQTPSHQVTQMGQEVILRCVPISNHLYFYWYRQILGQKVEFLVSFYNNEISEKSEIFDDQFSVERPDGSNFTLKIRSTKLEDSAMYFCASSSTARIRGGELFFGEGSRLTVL.

The V call is TRBV29-1, the J call TRBJ1-1; 8 bases fit TRBD1. V lost 8 bases, J lost 4 bases, and 9 bases stayed unmatched. Germline V gives CDR1 SQVTM, CDR2 ANQGSEA. The CDR3 consists of 13 residues. CDR3 nucleotide sequence: TGCAGCAGTTCACAGGGGGAGGTCACTGAAGCTTTCTTT. Translating gives CSSSQGEVTEAFF. The variable domain in full, with the rest retrieved from reference TRBV29-1 and TRBJ1-1, is SAVISQKPSRDICQRGTSLTIQCQVDSQVTMMFWYRQQPGQSLTLIATANQGSEATYESGFVIDKFPISRPNLTFSTLTVSNMSPEDSSIYLCSSSQGEVTEAFFGQGTRLTVV.

The gene calls are TRBV7-2 and TRBJ2-7; TRBD2 matches 7 bases. V was clipped by 5 bases and J by 8 bases; unmatched bases: 9. Germline CDR1 SGHTA, CDR2 FQGNSA. The CDR3 has 13 amino acids. In DNA, the CDR3 is TGTGCCAGCAGCCGGGCGGGAGCCAGGAAGCAGTACTTC. It yields the protein CASSRAGARKQYF.

This clonotype was counted only a few times. The rearrangement joins TRBV24-1 to TRBJ2-6; D perhaps matches TRBD1 (6 bases). The CDR3 is 15 amino acids. Trimming pared 5 bases from V and 8 bases from J, leaving 15 bases between. Germline values: CDR1 KGHDR, CDR2 SFDVKD. CDR3 sequence (DNA): TGTGCCACCAGTGCTACTTCTACAGGGCCCAACGTCCTGACTTTC. Its protein is CATSATSTGPNVLTF.

This clonotype was recorded only once. CDR3 amino acids: CASSLEVGIVNEQFF. The CDR3 coding sequence is TGTGCCAGCAGCTTAGAAGTGGGGATTGTGAATGAGCAGTTCTTC. The chain links TRBV7-2 to TRBJ2-1; D gene ambiguous. CDR1 is SGHTA, CDR2 FQGNSA, per germline. V was cut by 1 base and J by 7 bases, with 14 bases left in between. This CDR3 comprises 15 residues.

This clonotype appeared many times. The CDR3 protein is CSASGGLNTEAFF. The CDR3 nucleotides read TGCAGTGCTAGTGGGGGCTTGAACACTGAAGCTTTCTTT. This chain links TRBV20-1 with TRBJ1-1; D is perhaps TRBD1 (6 bases). V was cut by 3 bases and J by 0 bases, with 8 bases left in between. This CDR3 has 13 residues. CDR1 DFQATT and CDR2 SNEGSKA come from the germline V gene (reference sequence).

The CDR3 coding sequence is TGTGCCCGCACAGATACGCAGTATTTT. Translating it yields CARTDTQYF. The chain joins TRBV7-6 to TRBJ2-3; D unresolved. This CDR3 contains 9 residues. The V and J ends lost 11 bases and 1 base respectively, with 1 base between them. CDR1 SGHVS and CDR2 FNYEAQ come from the germline V gene.

This clonotype was recorded at least ten times. The chain uses TRBV20-1 and TRBJ1-6; 7 positions match TRBD1. The ends lost 5 bases at V and 8 bases at J; junction bases unmatched: 9. CDR3 size: 14 residues. Germline V gene data show CDR1 as DFQATT and CDR2 as SNEGSKA (reference sequence). The CDR3 DNA sequence: TGCAGTGCTTTAAGAGGGGGCTTGGATTCACCCCTCCACTTT. Amino acid sequence: CSALRGGLDSPLHF.

This clonotype was recorded many times. The chain has TRBV7-3 and TRBJ2-2; D remains ambiguous. V lost 5 bases and J lost 5, with 9 bases in between. Germline CDR1 and CDR2: SGHTA and FQGTGA. The length of the CDR3 is 13 residues. The chain's CDR3 is CASSPERTGELFF. The CDR3 region has the DNA TGTGCCAGCAGCCCCGAACGAACCGGGGAGCTGTTTTTT. The full variable domain, with the rest looked up from reference TRBV7-3 and TRBJ2-2, is GAGVSQTPSNKVTEKGKYVELRCDPISGHTALYWYRQSLGQGPEFLIYFQGTGAADDSGLPNDRFFAVRPEGSVSTLKIQRTERGDSAVYLCASSPERTGELFFGEGSRLTVL.

In nucleotides, the CDR3 is TGTGCCAGCAGCTGGGGACACCCACAAGAGACCCAGCATTTT. Its protein product is CASSWGHPQETQHF. The chain carries TRBV7-9 and TRBJ1-5; possible D gene TRBD1, 6 bases. Trimming left V 4 bases short and J 11 bases short, with 18 bases between. This CDR3 has 14 residues. Germline lookup yields CDR1 SEHNR and CDR2 FQNEAQ (reference sequence).

The table lists this clonotype with many counts. V usage is TRBV6-1 and J usage is TRBJ2-5; 9 bases align to TRBD1. CDR3 length: 17 residues. Trimming removed 2 bases from V and 4 bases from J; junction bases left unmatched: 11. CDR1 MNHNS and CDR2 SASEGT come from the germline V gene. The CDR3 sequence is CASSENPDRGRLETQYF. The CDR3 DNA reads TGTGCCAGCAGTGAAAACCCGGACAGGGGAAGATTAGAGACCCAGTACTTC.

Note on this clonotype: Sequence at one end of the junction differs from germline and may be a read error. This chain uses TRBV7-8 with TRBJ2-2, with D maybe TRBD1 (6 bases). Per the germline V gene, CDR1 is SGHVS and CDR2 is FQNEAQ. The CDR3 has 15 residues. DNA for the CDR3: TGCGCCAGCAGCCAACAAGGGGGAGTCACCGGGGAGCTGTTTTTT. Protein product: CASSQQGGVTGELFF.

This sequence joins TRBV7-8 and TRBJ1-1, with D possibly being TRBD1 (5 bases). The CDR3 loop spans 17 amino acids. CDR1 and CDR2 from the germline V gene are SGHVS and FQNEAQ. Trimming shortened V by 6 bases and J by 0 bases, and 20 bases separated the two germline ends. CDR3 sequence reads: CASRGIGTHPLNTEAFF. The CDR3 bases are TGTGCCAGCAGGGGTATCGGGACTCACCCCCTGAACACTGAAGCTTTCTTT. The variable domain in full, with the rest retrieved from reference TRBV7-8 and TRBJ1-1, is GAGVSQSPRYKVAKRGQDVALRCDPISGHVSLFWYQQALGQGPEFLTYFQNEAQLDKSGLPSDRFFAERPEGSVSTLKIQRTQQEDSAVYLCASRGIGTHPLNTEAFFGQGTRLTVV.

This clonotype came up many times. V usage is TRBV12-5 and J usage is TRBJ1-4, with D unresolved. Germline V CDR1 and CDR2: LGHNT, FRNRAP. The V end was cut by 0 bases, the J end by 0 bases, with 5 bases between. The CDR3 spans 15 residues. The CDR3 sequence is CASGLVGTTNEKLFF. The DNA of the CDR3 is TGTGCTAGTGGTTTGGTGGGGACAACTAATGAAAAACTGTTTTTT.

This clonotype has just a few counts. The chain employs TRBV2 and TRBJ2-3, with 8 bases lining up with TRBD2. This CDR3 has 18 amino acids. The V gene's germline CDR1 is SNHLY and CDR2 FYNNEI. The trim removed 5 bases at V and 4 bases at J, leaving 17 bases unmatched. CDR3: CASSYLGREVLPADTQYF. The CDR3 nucleotides are TGTGCCAGCAGTTACCTGGGGCGGGAGGTTTTACCGGCAGATACGCAGTATTTT. The whole variable domain, filled in from reference TRBV2 and TRBJ2-3, reads EPEVTQTPSHQVTQMGQEVILRCVPISNHLYFYWYRQILGQKVEFLVSFYNNEISEKSEIFDDQFSVERPDGSNFTLKIRSTKLEDSAMYFCASSYLGREVLPADTQYFGPGTRLTVL.

The chain couples TRBV7-3 to TRBJ2-7; 9 bases map to TRBD2. This CDR3 spans 15 amino acids. V was pared by 2 bases and J by 2 bases, with 4 bases of the junction left unmatched. The germline V gene has CDR1 SGHTA and CDR2 FQGTGA. The chain's CDR3 is CASSLAGGGPYEQYF. The CDR3 DNA sequence: TGTGCCAGCAGCTTAGCGGGAGGGGGGCCCTACGAGCAGTACTTC.

The rearrangement joins TRBV5-4 to TRBJ2-5; 7 nucleotides match TRBD2. This CDR3 contains 13 residues. Germline CDR1 SGHNT, CDR2 YYREEE (reference sequence). V lost 7 bases and J lost 5; bases outside the gene matches: 8. The DNA of the CDR3 is TGTGCCAGCGGCGCCGGGGGGTCGGAGACCCAGTACTTC. This sequence encodes CASGAGGSETQYF.

This clonotype came up a few times. This rearrangement joins TRBV2 to TRBJ1-4; 7 bases line up with TRBD1. CDR3 length: 12 amino acids. The V and J ends lost 10 bases and 8 bases, in that order; junction bases with no gene match: 7. Germline V gene data show CDR1 as SNHLY and CDR2 as FYNNEI. The CDR3 DNA is TGTGCCACCAATGACAGGGAGGAAAAACTGTTTTTT. Amino acid sequence: CATNDREEKLFF.